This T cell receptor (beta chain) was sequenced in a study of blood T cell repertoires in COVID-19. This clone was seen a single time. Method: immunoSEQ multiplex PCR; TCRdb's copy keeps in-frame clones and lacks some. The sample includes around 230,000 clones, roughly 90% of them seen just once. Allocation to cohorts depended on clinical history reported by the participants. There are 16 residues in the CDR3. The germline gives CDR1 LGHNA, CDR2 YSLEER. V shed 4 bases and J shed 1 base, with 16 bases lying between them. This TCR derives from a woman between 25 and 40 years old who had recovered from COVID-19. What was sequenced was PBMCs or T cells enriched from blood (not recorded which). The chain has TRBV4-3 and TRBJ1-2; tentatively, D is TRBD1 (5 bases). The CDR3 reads CASSPGGEGYNYGYTF. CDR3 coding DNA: TGCGCCAGCAGCCCCGGTGGGGAGGGGTATAACTATGGCTACACCTTC.